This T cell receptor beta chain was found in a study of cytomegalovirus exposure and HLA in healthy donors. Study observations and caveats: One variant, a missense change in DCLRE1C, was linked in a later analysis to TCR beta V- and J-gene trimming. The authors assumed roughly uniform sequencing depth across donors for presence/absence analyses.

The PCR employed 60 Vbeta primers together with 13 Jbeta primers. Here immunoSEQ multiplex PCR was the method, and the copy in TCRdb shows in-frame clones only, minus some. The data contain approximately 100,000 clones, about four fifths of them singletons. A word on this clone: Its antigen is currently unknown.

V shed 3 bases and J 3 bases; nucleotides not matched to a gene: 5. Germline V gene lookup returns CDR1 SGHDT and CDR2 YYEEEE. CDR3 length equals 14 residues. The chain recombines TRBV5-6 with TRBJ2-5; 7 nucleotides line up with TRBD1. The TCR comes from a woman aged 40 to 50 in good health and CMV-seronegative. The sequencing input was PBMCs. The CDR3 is CASSWTGPEETQYF. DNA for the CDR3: TGTGCCAGCAGCTGGACAGGACCAGAAGAGACCCAGTACTTC.